This TCR beta chain is drawn from a study of blood T cell repertoires in COVID-19. CDR3 length: 15 amino acids. V gave up 6 bases and J gave up 3 bases, with 18 bases separating them. From germline, CDR1 is MNHEY and CDR2 SMNVEV (reference sequence). Per the authors' pipeline: Quantification of nucleated cells was approximated via reference gene primer amplification. Profiled with immunoSEQ multiplex PCR; TCRdb holds only in-frame clones, not every one. That table gives V, J and clone size, and the DNA gave D and trimming. Of about 200,000 clones in the sample, 88% were seen once. This clonotype was obtained from a middle-aged man with active or convalescent COVID-19. The specimen was peripheral blood. The chain carries TRBV27 and TRBJ2-7, with a weak D call TRBD1 (6 bases). DNA of the CDR3: TGTGCCAGCAGGAGACCGGGACAAGAAGACTACGAGCAGTACTTC. Translating it yields CASRRPGQEDYEQYF.